The 13 T cell receptor beta chains listed next were all sequenced from one sample in a study of blood T cell repertoires in COVID-19. The protocol was immunoSEQ multiplex PCR, while the TCRdb copy is restricted to in-frame clones and leaves out a portion. This table has approximately 170,000 clones, 89% appearing once. Sequences were obtained from PBMCs or T cells enriched from blood (not recorded which). The receptors come from a woman aged 18-35 years who had recovered from COVID-19.

The V and J genes are TRBV9 and TRBJ2-1; a weak D match, TRBD2 (6 bases). The CDR3 is 15 amino acids. CDR1 and CDR2 from the germline V gene are SGDLS and YYNGEE. V was cut by 5 bases and J by 2 bases, with 14 bases left in between. The CDR3 spells CASSSREPTYNEQFF. The CDR3 DNA is TGTGCCAGCAGTTCACGGGAGCCCACCTACAATGAGCAGTTCTTC. The full variable domain, its missing parts supplied by reference TRBV9 and TRBJ2-1, is DSGVTQTPKHLITATGQRVTLRCSPRSGDLSVYWYQQSLDQGLQFLIQYYNGEERAKGNILERFSAQQFPDLHSELNLSSLELGDSALYFCASSSREPTYNEQFFGPGTRLTVL.

The rearrangement uses TRBV9 and TRBJ2-3, with 7 nucleotides matching TRBD2. V shed 1 base and J 0 bases; nucleotides not matched to a gene: 8. Germline V gene lookup returns CDR1 SGDLS and CDR2 YYNGEE. The CDR3 runs 17 residues. CDR3 DNA sequence: TGTGCCAGCAGCGTAATCGAGACTAGCACTAGCACAGATACGCAGTATTTT. Encoded protein: CASSVIETSTSTDTQYF.

This chain links TRBV6-5 with TRBJ2-7, with 7 bases fitting TRBD1. The CDR3 covers 15 residues. Losses at the gene ends were 4 bases for V and 3 bases for J; bases not matched to a gene: 9. Per germline, CDR1 MNHEY and CDR2 SVGAGI. The CDR3 loop reads CASSLLRDRRYEQYF. The CDR3 DNA follows: TGTGCCAGCAGTTTACTCCGGGACAGACGCTACGAGCAGTACTTC.

V usage is TRBV27 and J usage is TRBJ2-2; 12 positions match TRBD2. Looked up from germline, CDR1 is MNHEY and CDR2 is SMNVEV (reference sequence). The length of the CDR3 is 15 residues. V shed 5 bases, J shed 6 bases, and the junction held 4 bases outside the gene matches. This chain's CDR3 is CASSTLAGGAGELFF. In nucleotides, the CDR3 is TGTGCCAGCAGTACACTAGCGGGAGGTGCCGGGGAGCTGTTTTTT.

J is TRBJ2-5 and V is TRBV23-1; D is possibly TRBD2 (6 bases). TRBV23-1 is recorded as an ORF, its role being uncertain. CDR3 length: 15 amino acids. The V end was cut by 3 bases, the J end by 4 bases, with 15 bases between. CDR3 bases: TGCGCCAGCAGTCACCCGACTGTGGGAGGAGAGACCCAGTACTTC. It codes for CASSHPTVGGETQYF.

The chain joins TRBV7-2 to TRBJ1-2, with 7 bases matching TRBD1. With V trimmed by 1 base and J by 7 bases, 9 bases remained unmatched. Germline CDR1 and CDR2: SGHTA and FQGNSA. The CDR3 is made up of 15 amino acids. The CDR3 coding sequence is TGTGCCAGCAGCTTAGGGGTCGACAGGGCGGGTGGCTACACCTTC. Translation gives CASSLGVDRAGGYTF. The full variable domain, rest sourced from reference TRBV7-2 and TRBJ1-2, is GAGVSQSPSNKVTEKGKDVELRCDPISGHTALYWYRQSLGQGLEFLIYFQGNSAPDKSGLPSDRFSAERTGGSVSTLTIQRTQQEDSAVYLCASSLGVDRAGGYTFGSGTRLTVV.

The V gene is TRBV2, the J gene TRBJ2-7; weak D call: TRBD1 (5 bases). Germline assignment: CDR1 SNHLY and CDR2 FYNNEI. CDR3 length: 14 residues. Trimming took 4 bases from V and 4 from J, leaving 14 bases between them. CDR3 residues: CASSAVRVGYEQYF. In DNA form, the CDR3 reads TGTGCCAGCAGTGCGGTCAGGGTGGGATACGAGCAGTACTTC.

This chain joins TRBV28 and TRBJ2-7, with TRBD2 matching over 9 bases. The CDR3 loop spans 14 amino acids. Trimming took 8 bases from V and 3 from J; bases not matched to a gene: 8. The germline gives CDR1 MDHEN, CDR2 SYDVKM. The CDR3 DNA reads as TGTGCCAGCGGCCCGCGGGAGGGCGTCTACGAGCAGTACTTC. Encoded protein: CASGPREGVYEQYF.

This clone was seen a single time. The chain is built from TRBV7-9 and TRBJ1-1; D is undetermined. Deletions cut 6 bases from V and 2 bases from J, with 7 bases between. Germline assignment: CDR1 SEHNR and CDR2 FQNEAQ (reference sequence). The CDR3 has 12 residues. The CDR3 DNA is TGTGCCAGCAGGCGGGGTAACACTGAAGCTTTCTTT. Translation: CASRRGNTEAFF.

In this sample, this clone turned up a few times. The chain couples TRBV9 to TRBJ2-2; perhaps TRBD1 as D (6 bases). CDR3 length: 15 residues. Trimming removed 4 bases at V and 4 bases at J, with 14 bases between. Germline lookup yields CDR1 SGDLS and CDR2 YYNGEE. CDR3 region: CASSRDRLSTGELFF. CDR3 bases: TGTGCCAGCAGCCGCGACAGGCTCTCCACCGGGGAGCTGTTTTTT.

This clone occurred once. The rearrangement joins TRBV15 to TRBJ2-1, with 9 bases fitting TRBD2. The CDR3 covers 17 residues. Germline loops: CDR1 LNHNV, CDR2 YYDKDF (reference sequence). J gave up 10 bases and V 0 bases, and 13 bases lay outside the gene matches. The CDR3 loop reads CATSRDPPSGTKREQFF. The CDR3 bases are TGTGCCACCAGCAGAGATCCCCCTAGCGGGACAAAGAGAGAGCAGTTCTTC.

The CDR3 nucleotides are TGCGCCAGCAGCTCCCCCGGGCTCCGTGCGGGACTATCTGAGGGCTACACCTTC. Translated: CASSSPGLRAGLSEGYTF. The chain links TRBV5-1 to TRBJ1-2, with a tentative D call TRBD1 (5 bases). In germline, CDR1 is SGHRS, CDR2 YFSETQ. The CDR3 has 18 residues. The ends were cut back, 3 bases at V and 8 bases at J, with 29 bases in the middle.

The chain combines TRBV27 with TRBJ2-7; possibly TRBD2 for D (7 bases). This CDR3 region has 13 residues. The germline V gene encodes CDR1 MNHEY and CDR2 SMNVEV (reference sequence). Deletions cut 6 bases from V and 1 base from J, with 10 bases between. The CDR3 sequence is CASRRGLSYEQYF. The CDR3 DNA reads as TGTGCCAGCAGGCGGGGGCTGTCCTACGAGCAGTACTTC.